A single sample gave rise to the 20 T cell receptor beta chains below, sequenced in a study of blood T cell repertoires in COVID-19. Only in-frame clones appear in the TCRdb table, and some are missing; sequencing was by immunoSEQ multiplex PCR. The data show about 140,000 clones, with 80% to 85% seen just once and approximately 4% held by the top ten. The sequenced material came from peripheral blood. These receptor sequences come from a woman in her fifties or sixties with acute or convalescent COVID-19.

V usage is TRBV4-3 and J usage is TRBJ1-1, with 7 bases matching TRBD1. The CDR3 spans 14 residues. Looked up from germline, CDR1 is LGHNA and CDR2 is YSLEER. V lost 4 bases to trimming and J lost 4 bases; unmatched junction nucleotides: 6. The CDR3, as DNA: TGCGCCAGCAGCCTTGACAGGGTCGGCACTGAAGCTTTCTTT. Amino acid sequence: CASSLDRVGTEAFF.

The V gene is TRBV19, the J gene TRBJ1-2, with TRBD1 matching 7 bases. The CDR3 contains 15 residues. J lost 7 bases, V lost 3 bases, and 11 bases had no gene match. The germline V gene has CDR1 LNHDA and CDR2 SQIVND (reference sequence). The CDR3 loop is CASSITGGRDSGYTF. The CDR3 DNA sequence: TGTGCCAGTAGTATTACGGGAGGGCGGGACAGTGGCTACACCTTC.

This clone was picked up one time. This sequence joins TRBV29-1 and TRBJ2-3; TRBD1 agrees at 8 bases. This CDR3 region has 13 residues. Looked up from germline, CDR1 is SQVTM and CDR2 is ANQGSEA. Trimming cost V 4 bases and J 4 bases; bases outside gene matches: 4. DNA of the CDR3: TGCAGCGTTGGTTCAGGGGGCCCAGATACGCAGTATTTT. Its translation is CSVGSGGPDTQYF.

V gene TRBV6-5 combines with J gene TRBJ1-2; D perhaps matches TRBD1 (5 bases). This CDR3 comprises 15 residues. Trimming cost V 6 bases and J 6 bases, with 20 bases left between them. The germline gives CDR1 MNHEY, CDR2 SVGAGI. The CDR3 loop reads CASRGGGQKLNGYTF. The DNA for the CDR3 is TGTGCCAGCAGGGGGGGAGGCCAAAAACTCAATGGCTACACCTTC.

The chain links TRBV9 to TRBJ2-7, with 10 nucleotides matching TRBD2. Germline V CDR1 and CDR2: SGDLS, YYNGEE. This CDR3 comprises 15 residues. With V trimmed by 4 bases and J by 5 bases, 9 bases remained unmatched. The CDR3 nucleotides are TGTGCCAGCAGCCCAAGCGGGAGGGCCAGCGACGAGCAGTACTTC. This gives the protein CASSPSGRASDEQYF.

This clone was counted between two and nine times. The J gene is TRBJ1-2, the V gene TRBV6-4, with D possibly matching TRBD1 (6 bases). V lost 7 bases and J lost 7, with 22 bases in between. The CDR3 sequence is 15 residues long. Germline V CDR1 and CDR2: MRHNA, SNTAGT. Written as DNA, the CDR3 is TGTGCCAGCAAACTTGCGACAGGAGTAGAAAGTGGCTACACCTTC. Translating it yields CASKLATGVESGYTF.

The chain employs TRBV2 and TRBJ1-2, with D unresolved. The ends were cut back, 4 bases at V and 0 bases at J, with 6 bases in the middle. Germline CDR1 and CDR2: SNHLY and FYNNEI. There are 13 residues in the CDR3. CDR3 sequence (DNA): TGTGCCAGCAGTGCTCGCGCTAACTATGGCTACACCTTC. Amino acid sequence: CASSARANYGYTF.

The chain uses TRBV15 and TRBJ2-7; 7 nucleotides agree with TRBD2. V dropped 3 bases and J dropped 6; count of bases not matched to a gene: 8. This CDR3 spans 14 amino acids. CDR1 and CDR2 (germline): LNHNV, YYDKDF (reference sequence). CDR3 amino acids: CATSSPSGGSEQYF. The CDR3 nucleotides read TGTGCCACCAGCAGTCCTAGCGGAGGATCCGAGCAGTACTTC.

The chain employs TRBV27 and TRBJ2-7, with D perhaps matching TRBD1 (6 bases). CDR1 and CDR2 from the germline V gene are MNHEY and SMNVEV (reference sequence). The CDR3 spans 13 residues. V was trimmed by 6 bases and J by 4 bases, leaving 13 bases between them. The chain's CDR3 is CASSPGDPYEQYF. As DNA, the CDR3 is TGTGCCAGCAGCCCAGGGGACCCTTACGAGCAGTACTTC.

V gene TRBV2 combines with J gene TRBJ1-5; no clear D. Per the germline V gene, CDR1 is SNHLY and CDR2 is FYNNEI. Trimming cost V 3 bases and J 2 bases, with 11 bases left between them. The CDR3 consists of 15 residues. CDR3 sequence (DNA): TGTGCCAGCAGTGAGCAAGCGACTGGCAATCAGCCCCAGCATTTT. This sequence encodes CASSEQATGNQPQHF.

This clone has a handful of counts. The chain has TRBV29-1 and TRBJ1-1, with D perhaps TRBD1 (5 bases). Germline lookup yields CDR1 SQVTM and CDR2 ANQGSEA. This CDR3 contains 11 residues. Trimming stripped 5 bases from V and 7 bases from J, with 11 bases between. CDR3 DNA: TGCAGCGTTCCCTCCGACAGTGAAGCTTTCTTT. It encodes CSVPSDSEAFF. The full variable domain, its missing parts supplied by reference TRBV29-1 and TRBJ1-1, is SAVISQKPSRDICQRGTSLTIQCQVDSQVTMMFWYRQQPGQSLTLIATANQGSEATYESGFVIDKFPISRPNLTFSTLTVSNMSPEDSSIYLCSVPSDSEAFFGQGTRLTVV.

This clone has a single count. J is TRBJ2-1 and V is TRBV14, with a possible D match to TRBD1 (7 bases). Germline CDR1 and CDR2: SGHDN and FVKESK. V lost 1 base and J lost 7, with 17 bases in between. The CDR3 loop spans 16 amino acids. The CDR3 nucleotides are TGTGCCAGCAGCCAAGGGGTGCAGGGGGGATTGAATGAGCAGTTCTTC. It yields the protein CASSQGVQGGLNEQFF.

The J gene is TRBJ1-5, the V gene TRBV24-1; unclear D gene. Trimming took 4 bases from V and 5 from J, leaving 11 bases between them. The CDR3 is 14 residues long. Per the germline V gene, CDR1 is KGHDR and CDR2 is SFDVKD. CDR3 DNA: TGTGCCACCAGTGACGGTCGGGTGCATCAGCCCCAGCATTTT. Translation: CATSDGRVHQPQHF.

The chain has TRBV24-1 and TRBJ1-1, with D possibly matching TRBD1 (6 bases). CDR1 is KGHDR, CDR2 SFDVKD, per germline. The CDR3 is made up of 11 amino acids. The ends were cut back, 6 bases at V and 5 bases at J, with 6 bases in the middle. The CDR3 DNA is TGTGCCACCAGTACAGGGACTGAAGCTTTCTTT. Translation: CATSTGTEAFF.

The chain uses TRBV7-9 and TRBJ1-4; weak D call: TRBD1 (6 bases). V was shortened by 0 bases and J by 14 bases, with 13 bases between the two germline ends. This CDR3 has 13 amino acids. The V gene's germline CDR1 is SEHNR and CDR2 FQNEAQ (reference sequence). The CDR3 is CASSLARGKSLFF. CDR3 in DNA: TGTGCCAGCAGCTTAGCAAGGGGGAAAAGCCTGTTTTTT.

The V and J genes are TRBV6-6 and TRBJ1-5, with 8 bases identical to TRBD1. The V gene's germline CDR1 is MNHNY and CDR2 SVGAGI (reference sequence). V was pared by 5 bases and J by 10 bases, with 19 bases of the junction left unmatched. The CDR3 totals 17 residues. The CDR3 loop reads CASSPNQGASFLRPQHF. The CDR3 region has the DNA TGTGCCAGCAGTCCCAACCAGGGGGCATCCTTTCTCCGACCCCAGCATTTT.

V and J are TRBV6-1 and TRBJ1-4; D remains ambiguous. Trimming shortened V by 2 bases and J by 10 bases, and 17 bases separated the two germline ends. The CDR3 has 15 amino acids. Per the germline V gene, CDR1 is MNHNS and CDR2 is SASEGT. DNA of the CDR3: TGTGCCAGCAGTGAACTCCGGTTGAATGGGCGAAAACTGTTTTTT. It yields the protein CASSELRLNGRKLFF.

This chain joins TRBV5-6 and TRBJ2-3; 8 bases map to TRBD2. With 4 bases clipped from V and 0 bases from J, the junction kept 4 bases outside the gene matches. Germline loops: CDR1 SGHDT, CDR2 YYEEEE. The CDR3 runs 15 residues. The DNA for the CDR3 is TGTGCCAGCAGCCACGGACTAGCAAGCACAGATACGCAGTATTTT. This encodes CASSHGLASTDTQYF.

This clone is a singleton in its sample. The chain couples TRBV5-1 to TRBJ2-1, with TRBD2 matching 12 bases. The germline CDR1 and CDR2 sequences are SGHRS and YFSETQ. Trimming removed 4 bases from V and 0 bases from J; junction bases left unmatched: 5. The CDR3 contains 17 residues. In nucleotides, the CDR3 is TGCGCCAGCAGCGCGGGACTAGCGGGCCGCTCCTACAATGAGCAGTTCTTC. It is translated as CASSAGLAGRSYNEQFF.

The chain employs TRBV28 and TRBJ1-5; TRBD1 might be the D (6 bases). The CDR3 spans 13 residues. Germline CDR1 and CDR2: MDHEN and SYDVKM. Trimming took off 4 bases at V and 6 bases at J, with 10 bases between the two ends. The CDR3 DNA is TGTGCCAGCAGTTCGACACAGGGTCAGCCCCAGCATTTT. Translated: CASSSTQGQPQHF.